Sequencing of this TCR beta chain was carried out in a study of beta chain features in type 1 diabetes. The whole isolated RNA underwent reverse transcription, so sequencing captured expressed TCRB transcripts. The assay was immunoSEQ multiplex PCR, and TCRdb's table has in-frame clones only and misses some. In the table there are 680,000 or so clones, 10% to 15% of which are singletons. The germline V and J ends were trimmed by 4 bases and 9 bases, with 12 bases remaining between them. Germline lookup yields CDR1 MDHEN and CDR2 SYDVKM. This CDR3 has 12 amino acids. Details on this clone: Its cognate antigen is unknown.

Study-wide results and caveats: Moderate but significant shortening of TCRB CDR3s was recorded in all four CD4+ subsets from Type 1 diabetes patients.

The V gene is TRBV28, the J gene TRBJ1-2, with D tentatively TRBD1 (5 bases). The clonotype comes from a young man with type 1 diabetes. The sequenced material came from naive CD4+ T cells from blood. The CDR3 protein is CASSSQGLCYTF. The CDR3 bases are TGTGCCAGCAGTTCCCAGGGTCTGTGCTACACCTTC.